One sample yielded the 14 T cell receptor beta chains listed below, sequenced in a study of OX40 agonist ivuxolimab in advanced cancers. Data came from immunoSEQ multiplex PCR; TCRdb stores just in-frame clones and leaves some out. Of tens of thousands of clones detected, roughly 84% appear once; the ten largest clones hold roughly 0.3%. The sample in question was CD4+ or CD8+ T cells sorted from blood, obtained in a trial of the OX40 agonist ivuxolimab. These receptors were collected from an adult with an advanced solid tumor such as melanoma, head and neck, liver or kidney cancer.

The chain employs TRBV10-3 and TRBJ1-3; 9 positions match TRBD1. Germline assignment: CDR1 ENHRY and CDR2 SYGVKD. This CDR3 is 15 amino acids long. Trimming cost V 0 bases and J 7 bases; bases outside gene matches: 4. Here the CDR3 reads CAISESRQGGNTIYF. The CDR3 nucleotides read TGTGCCATCAGTGAGTCGAGACAGGGGGGCAACACCATATATTTT.

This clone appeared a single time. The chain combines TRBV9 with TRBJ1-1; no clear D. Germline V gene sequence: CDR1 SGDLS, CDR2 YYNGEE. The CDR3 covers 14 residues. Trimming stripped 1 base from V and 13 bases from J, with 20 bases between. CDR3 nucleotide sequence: TGTGCCAGCAGCGTAATCGACGTGGGTCTTATCGGTTTCTTT. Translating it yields CASSVIDVGLIGFF. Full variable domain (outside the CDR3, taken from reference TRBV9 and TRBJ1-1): DSGVTQTPKHLITATGQRVTLRCSPRSGDLSVYWYQQSLDQGLQFLIQYYNGEERAKGNILERFSAQQFPDLHSELNLSSLELGDSALYFCASSVIDVGLIGFFGQGTRLTVV.

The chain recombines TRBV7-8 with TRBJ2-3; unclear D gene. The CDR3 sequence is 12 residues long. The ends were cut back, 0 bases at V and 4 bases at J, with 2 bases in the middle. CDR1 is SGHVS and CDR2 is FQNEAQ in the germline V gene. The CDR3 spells CASSLAPDTQYF. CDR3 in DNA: TGTGCCAGCAGCTTAGCCCCAGATACGCAGTATTTT.

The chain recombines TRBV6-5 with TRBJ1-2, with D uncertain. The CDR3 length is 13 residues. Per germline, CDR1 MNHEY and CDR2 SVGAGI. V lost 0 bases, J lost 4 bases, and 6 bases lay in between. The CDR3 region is CASSYSGAYGYTF. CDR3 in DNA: TGTGCCAGCAGTTACTCCGGCGCCTATGGCTACACCTTC.

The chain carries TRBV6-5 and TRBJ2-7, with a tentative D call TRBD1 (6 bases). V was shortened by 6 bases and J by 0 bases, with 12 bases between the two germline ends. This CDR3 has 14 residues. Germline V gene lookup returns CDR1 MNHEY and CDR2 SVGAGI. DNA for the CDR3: TGTGCCAGCAGCCAAACAGGGAGCTCCTACGAGCAGTACGTC. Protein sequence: CASSQTGSSYEQYV.

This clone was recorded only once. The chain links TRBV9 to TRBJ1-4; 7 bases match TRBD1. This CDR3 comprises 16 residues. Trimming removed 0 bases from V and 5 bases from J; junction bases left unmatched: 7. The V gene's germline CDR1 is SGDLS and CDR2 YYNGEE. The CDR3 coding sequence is TGTGCCAGCAGCGTAGGACGGGACAGTATGAATGAAAAACTGTTTTTT. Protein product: CASSVGRDSMNEKLFF.

This chain's CDR3 is CASSPGGSQPQHF. CDR3 sequence (DNA): TGTGCCAGCTCACCGGGAGGCTCGCAGCCCCAGCATTTT. This chain joins TRBV18 and TRBJ1-5; unclear D gene. V dropped 3 bases and J dropped 7 bases, with 10 bases sitting between them. CDR3 size: 13 residues. Germline V lookup: CDR1 KGHSH, CDR2 LQKENI.

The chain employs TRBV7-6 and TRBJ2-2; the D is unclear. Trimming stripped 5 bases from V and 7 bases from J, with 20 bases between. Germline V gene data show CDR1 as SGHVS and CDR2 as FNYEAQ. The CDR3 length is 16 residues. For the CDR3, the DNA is TGTGCCAGCAGCCCAGACTCGTCGCCGGGCATCGGGGAGCTGTTTTTT. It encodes CASSPDSSPGIGELFF.

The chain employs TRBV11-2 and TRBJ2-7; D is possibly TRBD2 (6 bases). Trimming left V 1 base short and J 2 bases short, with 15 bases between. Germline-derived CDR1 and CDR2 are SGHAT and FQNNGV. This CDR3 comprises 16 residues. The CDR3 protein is CASSLVRGTVTYEQYF. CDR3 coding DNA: TGTGCCAGCAGCTTAGTACGGGGGACGGTTACCTACGAGCAGTACTTC. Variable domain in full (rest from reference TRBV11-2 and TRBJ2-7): EAGVAQSPRYKIIEKRQSVAFWCNPISGHATLYWYQQILGQGPKLLIQFQNNGVVDDSQLPKDRFSAERLKGVDSTLKIQPAKLEDSAVYLCASSLVRGTVTYEQYFGPGTRLTVT.

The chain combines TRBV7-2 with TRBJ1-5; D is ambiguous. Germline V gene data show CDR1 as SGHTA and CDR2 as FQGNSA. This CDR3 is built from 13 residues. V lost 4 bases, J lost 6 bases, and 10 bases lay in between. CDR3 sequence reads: CASSSQWGQPQHF. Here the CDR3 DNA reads TGTGCCAGCAGCTCCCAATGGGGTCAGCCCCAGCATTTT.

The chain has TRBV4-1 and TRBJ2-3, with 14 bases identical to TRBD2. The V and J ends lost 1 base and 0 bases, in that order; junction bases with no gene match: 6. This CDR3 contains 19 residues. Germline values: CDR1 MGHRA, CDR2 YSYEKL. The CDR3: CASSQAGTSGRASTDTQYF. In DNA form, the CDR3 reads TGCGCCAGCAGCCAAGCCGGGACTAGCGGGAGAGCTAGCACAGATACGCAGTATTTT.

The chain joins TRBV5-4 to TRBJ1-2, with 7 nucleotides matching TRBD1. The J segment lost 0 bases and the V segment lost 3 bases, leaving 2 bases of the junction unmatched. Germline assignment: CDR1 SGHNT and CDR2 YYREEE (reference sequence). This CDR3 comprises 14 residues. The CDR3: CASSSGGPNYGYTF. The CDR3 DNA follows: TGTGCCAGCAGCTCAGGGGGTCCTAACTATGGCTACACCTTC.

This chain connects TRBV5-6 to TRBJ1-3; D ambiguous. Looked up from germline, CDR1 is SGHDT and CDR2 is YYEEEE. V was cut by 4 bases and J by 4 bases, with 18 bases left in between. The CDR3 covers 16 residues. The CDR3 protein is CASSQVSATPGNTIYF. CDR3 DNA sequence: TGTGCCAGCAGCCAGGTTTCGGCCACGCCAGGAAACACCATATATTTT.

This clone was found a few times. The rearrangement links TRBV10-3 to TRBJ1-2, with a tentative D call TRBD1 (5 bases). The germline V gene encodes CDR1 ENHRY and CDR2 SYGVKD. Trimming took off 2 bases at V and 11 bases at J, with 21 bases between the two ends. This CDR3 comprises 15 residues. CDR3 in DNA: TGTGCCATCAGTGAGGGCGATCGGACGGGACGGAGGTACACCTTC. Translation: CAISEGDRTGRRYTF.